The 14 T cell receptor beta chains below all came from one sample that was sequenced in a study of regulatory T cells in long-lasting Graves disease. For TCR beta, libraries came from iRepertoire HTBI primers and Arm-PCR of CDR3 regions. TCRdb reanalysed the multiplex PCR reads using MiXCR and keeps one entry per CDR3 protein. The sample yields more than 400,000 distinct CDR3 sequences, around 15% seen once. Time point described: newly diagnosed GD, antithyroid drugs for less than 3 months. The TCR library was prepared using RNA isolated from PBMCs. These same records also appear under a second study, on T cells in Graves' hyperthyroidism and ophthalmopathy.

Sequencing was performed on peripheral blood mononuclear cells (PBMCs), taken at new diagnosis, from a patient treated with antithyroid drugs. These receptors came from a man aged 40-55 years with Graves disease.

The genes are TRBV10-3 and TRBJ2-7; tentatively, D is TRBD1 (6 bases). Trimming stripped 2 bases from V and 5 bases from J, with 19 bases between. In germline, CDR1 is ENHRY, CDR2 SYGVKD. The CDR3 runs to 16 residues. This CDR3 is CAISEPSSRGRHEQYF. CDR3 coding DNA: TGTGCCATCAGTGAGCCTAGTTCCAGGGGAAGGCACGAGCAGTACTTC.

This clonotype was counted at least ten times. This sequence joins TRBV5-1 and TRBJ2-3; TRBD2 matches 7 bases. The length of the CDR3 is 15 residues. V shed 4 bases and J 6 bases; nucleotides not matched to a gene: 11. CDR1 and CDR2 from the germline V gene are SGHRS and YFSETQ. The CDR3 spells CASSAEPTSVDTQYF. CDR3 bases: TGCGCCAGCAGCGCCGAGCCTACTAGCGTCGATACGCAGTATTTT.

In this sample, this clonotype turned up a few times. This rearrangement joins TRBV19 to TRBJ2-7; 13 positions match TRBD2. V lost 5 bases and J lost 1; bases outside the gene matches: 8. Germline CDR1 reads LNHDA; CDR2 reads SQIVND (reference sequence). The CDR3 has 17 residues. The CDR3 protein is CASSSRTSGSFSYEQYF. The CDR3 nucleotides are TGTGCCAGTAGTTCCCGGACTAGCGGGAGTTTTTCCTACGAGCAGTACTTC.

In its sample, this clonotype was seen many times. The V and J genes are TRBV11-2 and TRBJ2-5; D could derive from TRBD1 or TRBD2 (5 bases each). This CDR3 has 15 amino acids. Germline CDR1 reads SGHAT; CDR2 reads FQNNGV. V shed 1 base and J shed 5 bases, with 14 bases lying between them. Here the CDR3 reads CASSLGDHVRETQYF. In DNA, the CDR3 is TGTGCCAGCAGCTTAGGGGACCATGTTCGGGAGACCCAGTACTTC.

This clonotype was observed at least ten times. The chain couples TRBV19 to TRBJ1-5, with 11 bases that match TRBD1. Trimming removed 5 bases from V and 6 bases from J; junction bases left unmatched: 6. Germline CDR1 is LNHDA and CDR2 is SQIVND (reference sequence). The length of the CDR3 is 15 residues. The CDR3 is CASSVGTGGGQPQHF. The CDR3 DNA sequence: TGTGCCAGTAGTGTCGGGACAGGGGGTGGTCAGCCCCAGCATTTT. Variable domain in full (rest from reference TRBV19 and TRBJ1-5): DGGITQSPKYLFRKEGQNVTLSCEQNLNHDAMYWYRQDPGQGLRLIYYSQIVNDFQKGDIAEGYSVSREKKESFPLTVTSAQKNPTAFYLCASSVGTGGGQPQHFGDGTRLSIL.

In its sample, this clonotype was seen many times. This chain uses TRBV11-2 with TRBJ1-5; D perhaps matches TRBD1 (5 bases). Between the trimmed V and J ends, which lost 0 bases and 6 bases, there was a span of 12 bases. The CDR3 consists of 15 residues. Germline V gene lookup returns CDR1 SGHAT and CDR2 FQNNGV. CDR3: CASSLDLSGRQPQHF. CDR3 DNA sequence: TGTGCCAGCAGCTTAGATCTCTCGGGACGTCAGCCCCAGCATTTT.

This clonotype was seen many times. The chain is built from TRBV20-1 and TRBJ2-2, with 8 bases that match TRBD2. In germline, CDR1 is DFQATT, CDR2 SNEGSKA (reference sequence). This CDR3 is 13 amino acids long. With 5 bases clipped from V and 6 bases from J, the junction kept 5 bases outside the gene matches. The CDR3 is CSAPGLVPGELFF. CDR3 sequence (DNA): TGCAGTGCTCCGGGACTAGTTCCCGGGGAGCTGTTTTTT.

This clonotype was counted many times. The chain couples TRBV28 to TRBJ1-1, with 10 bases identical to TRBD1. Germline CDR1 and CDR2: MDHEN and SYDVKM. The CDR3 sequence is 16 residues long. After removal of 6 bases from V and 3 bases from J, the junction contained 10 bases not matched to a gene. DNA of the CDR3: TGTGCCAGCAGCAAGGGACAGGGGTATTTCGACACTGAAGCTTTCTTT. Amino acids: CASSKGQGYFDTEAFF.

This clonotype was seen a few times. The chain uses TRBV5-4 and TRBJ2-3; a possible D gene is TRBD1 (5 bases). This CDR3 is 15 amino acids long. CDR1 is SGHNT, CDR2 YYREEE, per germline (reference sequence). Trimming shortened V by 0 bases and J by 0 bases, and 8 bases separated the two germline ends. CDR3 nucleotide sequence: TGTGCCAGCAGCTTGGCACAGGCAAGCACAGATACGCAGTATTTT. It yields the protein CASSLAQASTDTQYF.

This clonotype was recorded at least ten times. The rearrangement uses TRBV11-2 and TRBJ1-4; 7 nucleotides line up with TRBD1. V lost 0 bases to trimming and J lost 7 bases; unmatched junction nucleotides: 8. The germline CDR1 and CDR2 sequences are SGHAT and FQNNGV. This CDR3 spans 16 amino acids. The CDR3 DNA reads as TGTGCCAGCAGCTTAGATATTGCCAGGGGGTCTGAAAAACTGTTTTTT. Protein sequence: CASSLDIARGSEKLFF.

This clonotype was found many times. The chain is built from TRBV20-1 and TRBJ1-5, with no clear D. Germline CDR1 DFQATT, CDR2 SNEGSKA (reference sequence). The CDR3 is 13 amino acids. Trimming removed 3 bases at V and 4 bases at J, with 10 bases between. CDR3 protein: CSASWRPNQPQHF. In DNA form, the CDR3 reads TGCAGTGCTAGTTGGAGGCCGAATCAGCCCCAGCATTTT.

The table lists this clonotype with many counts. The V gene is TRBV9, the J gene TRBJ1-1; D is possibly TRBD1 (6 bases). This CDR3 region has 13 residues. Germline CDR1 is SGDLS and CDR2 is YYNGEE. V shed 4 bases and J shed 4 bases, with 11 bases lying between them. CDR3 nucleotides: TGTGCCAGCAGCCTTGGGACAACCACTGAAGCTTTCTTT. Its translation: CASSLGTTTEAFF.

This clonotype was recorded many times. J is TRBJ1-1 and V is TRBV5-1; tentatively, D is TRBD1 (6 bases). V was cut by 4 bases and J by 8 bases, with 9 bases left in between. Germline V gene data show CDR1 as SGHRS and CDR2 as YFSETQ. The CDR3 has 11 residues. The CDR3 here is CASSGGTEAFF. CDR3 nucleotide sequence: TGCGCCAGCAGCGGGGGGACAGAAGCTTTCTTT.

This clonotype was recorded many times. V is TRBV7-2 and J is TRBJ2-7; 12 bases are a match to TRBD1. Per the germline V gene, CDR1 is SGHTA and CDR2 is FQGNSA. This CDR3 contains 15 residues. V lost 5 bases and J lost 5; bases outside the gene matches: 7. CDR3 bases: TGTGCCAGCAGCCGCGCCGGGACAGGGGGCCACGAGCAGTACTTC. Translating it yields CASSRAGTGGHEQYF. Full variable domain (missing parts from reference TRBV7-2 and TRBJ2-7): GAGVSQSPSNKVTEKGKDVELRCDPISGHTALYWYRQSLGQGLEFLIYFQGNSAPDKSGLPSDRFSAERTGGSVSTLTIQRTQQEDSAVYLCASSRAGTGGHEQYFGPGTRLTVT.